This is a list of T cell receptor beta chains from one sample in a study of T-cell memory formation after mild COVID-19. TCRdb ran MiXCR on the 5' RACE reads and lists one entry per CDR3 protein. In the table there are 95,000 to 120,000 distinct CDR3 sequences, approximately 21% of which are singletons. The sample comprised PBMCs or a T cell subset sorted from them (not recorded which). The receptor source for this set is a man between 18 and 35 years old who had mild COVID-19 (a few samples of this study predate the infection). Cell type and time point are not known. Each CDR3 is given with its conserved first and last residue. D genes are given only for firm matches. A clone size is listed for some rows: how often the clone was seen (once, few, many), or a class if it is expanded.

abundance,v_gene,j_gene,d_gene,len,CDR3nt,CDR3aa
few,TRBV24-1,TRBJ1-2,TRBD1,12,TGTGCCACCAAGGGGGCTATAGGTGGCTACACCTTC,CATKGAIGGYTF
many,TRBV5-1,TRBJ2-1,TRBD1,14,TGCGCCAGCAGCTTGGAGGGGGCCCCCGATGAGCAGTTCTTC,CASSLEGAPDEQFF
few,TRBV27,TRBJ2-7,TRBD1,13,TGTGCCAGCAGCTTGACAGGGGGCTACGAGCAGTACTTC,CASSLTGGYEQYF
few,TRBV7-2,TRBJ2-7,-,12,TGTGCCAGCAGCTCAATCTCATACGAGCAGTACTTC,CASSSISYEQYF
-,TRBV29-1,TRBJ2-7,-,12,TGCAGCGTTGCAGGTGGGGCAGGCGAGCAGTACTTC,CSVAGGAGEQYF
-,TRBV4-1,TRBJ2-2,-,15,TGCGCCAGCAGCCCGCTGGCAGGGGCAGGGGGGGAGCTGTTTTTT,CASSPLAGAGGELFF
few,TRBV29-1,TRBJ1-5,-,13,TGCAGCGTCGTTGACAGAAGCAATCAGCCCCAGCATTTT,CSVVDRSNQPQHF
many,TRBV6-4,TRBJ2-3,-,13,TGTGCCAGCAGTGGGAACCCAACAGATACGCAGTATTTT,CASSGNPTDTQYF
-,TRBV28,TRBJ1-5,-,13,TGTGCCAGCAGTTTATACGGGGATCAGCCCCAGCATTTT,CASSLYGDQPQHF
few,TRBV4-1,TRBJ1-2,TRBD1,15,TGCGCCAGCAGCCAAGGACAGGGAGGGAACTATGGCTACACCTTC,CASSQGQGGNYGYTF
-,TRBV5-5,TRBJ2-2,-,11,TGTGCCAGCGGCCCCACCGGGGAGCTGTTTTTT,CASGPTGELFF
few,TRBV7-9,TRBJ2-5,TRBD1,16,TGTGCCAGCAGCCCCCGAACAGGGGAAGAGGGAGAGACCCAGTACTTC,CASSPRTGEEGETQYF
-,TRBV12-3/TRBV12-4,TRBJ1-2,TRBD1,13,TGTGCCAGCAGCCCGACAGGGAGCTATGGCTACACCTTC,CASSPTGSYGYTF
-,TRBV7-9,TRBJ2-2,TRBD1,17,TGTGCCAGCAGCCCACAGGGGGCGCTCGGTTTTGCCGGGGAGCTGTTTTTT,CASSPQGALGFAGELFF
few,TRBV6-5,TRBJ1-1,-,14,TGTGCCAGCAGTTCTATGGGAGCCGGGACTGAAGCTTTCTTT,CASSSMGAGTEAFF
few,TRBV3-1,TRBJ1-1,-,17,TGTGCCAGCAGCCAAGTCCCCCCTGATTTCCGGGGCACTGAAGCTTTCTTT,CASSQVPPDFRGTEAFF
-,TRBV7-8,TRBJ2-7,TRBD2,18,TGTGCCAGCAGCGGTAGGGTCCTAGCGGGGGGCCCAGACGGCGAGCAGTACTTC,CASSGRVLAGGPDGEQYF
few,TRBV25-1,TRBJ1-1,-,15,TGTGCCAGCAGTGAAGGGACGTGGGCTCGAATTGAAGCTTTCTTT,CASSEGTWARIEAFF
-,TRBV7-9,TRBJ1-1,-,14,TGTGCCAGCAGCCCCCCTGGGACGAACACTGAAGCTTTCTTT,CASSPPGTNTEAFF
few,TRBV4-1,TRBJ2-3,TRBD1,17,TGCGCCAGCAGCCAGCGAGGACAGGGGGTAATGGGCGATACGCAGTATTTT,CASSQRGQGVMGDTQYF
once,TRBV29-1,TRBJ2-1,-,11,TGCAGCGTTTCAGGGCGGAATGATCAGTTCTTC,CSVSGRNDQFF
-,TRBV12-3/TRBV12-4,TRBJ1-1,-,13,TGTGCCAGCGTGCGGGGGCTGGACACTGAAGCTTTCTTT,CASVRGLDTEAFF
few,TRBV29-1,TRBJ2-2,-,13,TGCAGCGTTGAAAAGGTCCTGACCGGGGAGCTGTTTTTT,CSVEKVLTGELFF
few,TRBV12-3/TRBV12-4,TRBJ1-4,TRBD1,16,TGTGCCAGCAGTCCCGATACAGGGGGCTTATGGGAAAAACTGTTTTTT,CASSPDTGGLWEKLFF
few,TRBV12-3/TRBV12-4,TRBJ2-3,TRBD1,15,TGTGCCAGCAGCTCTAGGGACAGAGCCACAGATACGCAGTATTTT,CASSSRDRATDTQYF
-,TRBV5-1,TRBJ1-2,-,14,TGCGCCAGCAGCTTCCCCGGATCGGGCTATGGCTACACCTTC,CASSFPGSGYGYTF
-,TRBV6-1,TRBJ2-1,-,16,TGTGCCAGCAGTGTGGGGCGGGCCCCTACCTACAATGAGCAGTTCTTC,CASSVGRAPTYNEQFF
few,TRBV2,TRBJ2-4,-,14,TGTGCCAGCTGCTGGACTATGAGCAAAAACATTCAGTACTTC,CASCWTMSKNIQYF
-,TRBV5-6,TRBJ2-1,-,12,TGTGCCAGCAGCCCTCGTCGAAATGAGCAGTTCTTC,CASSPRRNEQFF
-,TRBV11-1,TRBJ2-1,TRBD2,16,TGTGCCAGCGTACCGGGGGATATGGGACTACTGTACGAGCAGTTCTTC,CASVPGDMGLLYEQFF
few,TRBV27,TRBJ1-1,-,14,TGTGCCAGCAGTCCCTCGGGACTCTGGGATGAAGCTTTCTTT,CASSPSGLWDEAFF
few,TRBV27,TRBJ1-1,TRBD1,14,TGTGCCAGCAGCCCGACAGGGAAGAACACTGAAGCTTTCTTT,CASSPTGKNTEAFF
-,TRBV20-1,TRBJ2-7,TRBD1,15,TGCAGTGCTAGCGGACCGGGACAGGGGTCCTACGAGCAGTACTTC,CSASGPGQGSYEQYF
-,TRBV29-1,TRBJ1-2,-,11,TGCAGCGACAGGGTTATTAATGGCTACACCTTC,CSDRVINGYTF
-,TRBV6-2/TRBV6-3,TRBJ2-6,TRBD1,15,TGTGCCAGCAGAGACAGGGGGCCTGGGGCCAACGTCCTGACTTTC,CASRDRGPGANVLTF
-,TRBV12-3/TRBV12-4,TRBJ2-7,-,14,TGTGCCAGCAGTTTCTTACCCCTCGGGTACGAGCAGTACTTC,CASSFLPLGYEQYF